Below are 30 T cell receptor beta chains sequenced from a single sample in a study of blood T cells in healthy people across ages. Then a second PCR, running about 6 to 12 cycles, was carried out with a sample-barcoded 5' primer and a J-beta primer mix. TCRdb ran MiXCR on the 5' RACE reads and lists one entry per CDR3 protein. The data show about 1.4 million distinct CDR3 sequences, with roughly 64% seen just once and approximately 7% held by the top ten. The specimen sequenced was blood. These receptors were collected from a man between 18 and 29 years old in good health.

This clonotype is a singleton in its sample. V and J are TRBV4-1 and TRBJ2-5; perhaps TRBD1 as D (5 bases). The V and J ends lost 4 bases and 2 bases respectively, with 11 bases between them. The CDR3 runs to 14 residues. CDR1 is MGHRA, CDR2 YSYEKL, per germline. CDR3 protein: CASSPSAGQETQYF. The CDR3 DNA follows: TGCGCCAGCAGCCCCTCGGCAGGGCAAGAGACCCAGTACTTC.

The V call is TRBV7-9, the J call TRBJ2-3; D may be TRBD1 (6 bases). Germline CDR1 is SEHNR and CDR2 is FQNEAQ (reference sequence). This CDR3 spans 16 amino acids. The V end was cut by 4 bases, the J end by 2 bases, with 16 bases between. CDR3 nucleotide sequence: TGTGCCAGCAGCTACGAGCCGGACAGTTACACAGATACGCAGTATTTT. Its protein is CASSYEPDSYTDTQYF.

The chain uses TRBV3-1 and TRBJ1-2; no clear D gene. The V end was cut by 3 bases, the J end by 6 bases, with 8 bases between. The CDR3 has 12 amino acids. The germline V gene has CDR1 LGHDT and CDR2 YNNKEL (reference sequence). CDR3 sequence reads: CASSQREHGYTF. The CDR3 DNA follows: TGTGCCAGCAGCCAGCGGGAGCATGGCTACACCTTC.

This clonotype was seen only a few times. The V call is TRBV6-5, the J call TRBJ2-7, with 7 bases fitting TRBD1. Germline assignment: CDR1 MNHEY and CDR2 SVGAGI. After removal of 6 bases from V and 3 bases from J, the junction contained 8 bases not matched to a gene. This CDR3 has 14 residues. CDR3 region: CASRIIRDSYEQYF. Here the CDR3 DNA reads TGTGCCAGCAGGATCATCCGGGACAGCTACGAGCAGTACTTC.

V is TRBV7-8 and J is TRBJ1-1, with a possible D match to TRBD1 (5 bases). V was clipped by 6 bases and J by 0 bases, with 17 bases between them. CDR1 SGHVS and CDR2 FQNEAQ come from the germline V gene. The CDR3 loop spans 16 amino acids. Here the CDR3 DNA reads TGTGCCAGCAGTCGACCCCCAGGGCAGCTGAACACTGAAGCTTTCTTT. This gives the protein CASSRPPGQLNTEAFF.

In its sample, this clonotype was seen a few times. This chain links TRBV7-2 with TRBJ1-6; unclear D gene. Trimming removed 1 base from V and 0 bases from J, with 4 bases in between. Per the germline V gene, CDR1 is SGHTA and CDR2 is FQGNSA. This CDR3 is built from 15 residues. CDR3: CASSLDSSYNSPLHF. The CDR3 nucleotides read TGTGCCAGCAGCTTAGACAGCTCCTATAATTCACCCCTCCACTTT.

This rearrangement joins TRBV20-1 to TRBJ2-1; a weak D match, TRBD2 (6 bases). The CDR3 runs 14 residues. Trimming took off 5 bases at V and 3 bases at J, with 14 bases between the two ends. Germline V gene lookup returns CDR1 DFQATT and CDR2 SNEGSKA (reference sequence). The CDR3 nucleotides read TGCAGTGCTGAGACCGGGACTGTCTACAATGAGCAGTTCTTC. This gives the protein CSAETGTVYNEQFF.

The rearrangement uses TRBV7-9 and TRBJ2-7; D gene ambiguous. Germline assignment: CDR1 SEHNR and CDR2 FQNEAQ (reference sequence). Trimming removed 1 base from V and 0 bases from J, with 13 bases in between. This CDR3 is built from 16 residues. CDR3 nucleotide sequence: TGTGCCAGCAGCTTAGAAGATGTGGGTTTCTCCTACGAGCAGTACTTC. Protein sequence: CASSLEDVGFSYEQYF.

This chain links TRBV7-2 with TRBJ1-6, with 7 bases lining up with TRBD1. Germline CDR1 is SGHTA and CDR2 is FQGNSA. This CDR3 region has 17 residues. V shed 1 base, J shed 6 bases, and the junction held 9 bases outside the gene matches. DNA of the CDR3: TGTGCCAGCAGCTTAGGGAGCAGGGGACAGTCTAATTCACCCCTCCACTTT. This codes for CASSLGSRGQSNSPLHF.

The V call is TRBV10-3, the J call TRBJ2-3, with D tentatively TRBD2 (6 bases). The CDR3 covers 15 residues. Germline loops: CDR1 ENHRY, CDR2 SYGVKD. V gave up 10 bases and J gave up 2 bases, with 19 bases separating them. The CDR3 DNA sequence: TGTGCCAGTACCCCGGGGGTCGAACCCACAGATACGCAGTATTTT. Its translation is CASTPGVEPTDTQYF.

This clonotype appeared once. The chain combines TRBV13 with TRBJ2-1; 14 nucleotides match TRBD2. CDR1 PRHDT and CDR2 FYEKMQ come from the germline V gene (reference sequence). The length of the CDR3 is 18 residues. V shed 5 bases, J shed 4 bases, and the junction held 10 bases outside the gene matches. The CDR3 coding sequence is TGTGCCAGCAGCCGTATTCGGACTAGCGGGAGGATTTACAATGAGCAGTTCTTC. Amino acid sequence: CASSRIRTSGRIYNEQFF.

The CDR3 DNA sequence: TGTGCCAGCAGCTTAGGGGCCAGGGGGGGAAGCATTCAGTACTTC. Translation: CASSLGARGGSIQYF. The rearrangement joins TRBV7-2 to TRBJ2-7; D tentatively reads TRBD1 or TRBD2 (7 bases each). Matching the DNA end better, TRBJ2-4 makes the J call doubtful. This CDR3 is built from 15 residues. Germline V gives CDR1 SGHTA, CDR2 FQGNSA.

The J gene is TRBJ2-1, the V gene TRBV28; TRBD2 matches 10 bases. V shed 5 bases and J 4 bases; nucleotides not matched to a gene: 5. The germline gives CDR1 MDHEN, CDR2 SYDVKM. The CDR3 contains 15 residues. CDR3 DNA: TGTGCCAGCAGTCCTACTAGCGGGGAGTACAATGAGCAGTTCTTC. Residues: CASSPTSGEYNEQFF. Looking up the rest from reference TRBV28 and TRBJ2-1 gives the full variable domain: DVKVTQSSRYLVKRTGEKVFLECVQDMDHENMFWYRQDPGLGLRLIYFSYDVKMKEKGDIPEGYSVSREKKERFSLILESASTNQTSMYLCASSPTSGEYNEQFFGPGTRLTVL.

V and J are TRBV6-1 and TRBJ1-5; D perhaps matches TRBD1 (5 bases). This CDR3 is built from 15 residues. With 3 bases removed from V and 7 bases from J, the gap between germline ends came to 16 bases. Germline V CDR1 and CDR2: MNHNS, SASEGT. The CDR3 sequence: CASSDGLEGRQPQHF. CDR3 in DNA: TGTGCCAGCAGTGACGGTCTAGAGGGGAGACAGCCCCAGCATTTT.

As regards this clonotype: One end of the junction varies from germline; a read error may be responsible. This chain links TRBV27 with TRBJ2-7, with D perhaps matching TRBD1 (5 bases). This CDR3 is 15 amino acids long. Germline lookup yields CDR1 MNHEY and CDR2 SMNVEV (reference sequence). CDR3 amino acids: CAGSVMGLPDYEQYF. The CDR3, as DNA: TGTGCCGGCAGTGTAATGGGGCTGCCCGATTACGAGCAGTACTTC.

V and J are TRBV19 and TRBJ2-1; D is unresolved. Germline values: CDR1 LNHDA, CDR2 SQIVND (reference sequence). This CDR3 has 15 amino acids. The V end lost 3 bases, the J end lost 0 bases, and 9 bases lay between the germline ends. The CDR3 region is CASSIDASSYNEQFF. CDR3 DNA sequence: TGTGCCAGTAGTATTGACGCGAGCTCCTACAATGAGCAGTTCTTC.

The rearrangement joins TRBV15 to TRBJ2-1; D not resolved. The germline V gene has CDR1 LNHNV and CDR2 YYDKDF (reference sequence). The CDR3 is 15 residues long. Between the trimmed V and J ends, which lost 1 base and 0 bases, there was a span of 7 bases. The CDR3 loop reads CATSRARSSYNEQFF. CDR3 DNA: TGTGCCACCAGCAGAGCACGTAGCTCCTACAATGAGCAGTTCTTC.

This chain joins TRBV6-6 and TRBJ2-7; 11 bases map to TRBD2. The length of the CDR3 is 15 residues. The V gene end was trimmed by 6 bases and the J gene end by 5 bases; junction bases not matched to a gene: 9. CDR1 and CDR2 from the germline V gene are MNHNY and SVGAGI (reference sequence). The DNA for the CDR3 is TGTGCCAGCAGCCCGGGACTAGCGGCCTTTGACGAGCAGTACTTC. Translation: CASSPGLAAFDEQYF.

CDR3 DNA: TGCGCCAGCAGCCACCACGCAGCGGTAGTAAAGGGGAAAACTAACTATGGCTACACCTTC. This translates into CASSHHAAVVKGKTNYGYTF. J is TRBJ1-2 and V is TRBV4-1, with a possible D match to TRBD1 (5 bases). CDR3 length equals 20 residues. V gave up 3 bases and J gave up 0 bases, with 26 bases separating them. CDR1 and CDR2 (germline): MGHRA, YSYEKL.

This chain links TRBV6-5 with TRBJ1-5; 8 bases are shared with TRBD1. The CDR3 extends over 14 amino acids. The germline CDR1 and CDR2 sequences are MNHEY and SVGAGI. V lost 2 bases, J lost 7 bases, and 4 bases stayed unmatched. In DNA form, the CDR3 reads TGTGCCAGCAGTTACCGGACAGGGCGACAGCCCCAGCATTTT. Protein product: CASSYRTGRQPQHF.

The chain couples TRBV7-6 to TRBJ1-6, with 7 bases aligning to TRBD1. The ends lost 4 bases at V and 7 bases at J; junction bases unmatched: 13. The germline V gene has CDR1 SGHVS and CDR2 FNYEAQ. This CDR3 spans 17 amino acids. The CDR3 DNA is TGTGCCAGCAGCTCCGGGACAGCTAAAACTCCGAATTCACCCCTCCACTTT. Translated: CASSSGTAKTPNSPLHF.

This clonotype was observed at least ten times. The genes are TRBV7-9 and TRBJ2-7; maybe TRBD2 (5 bases). Germline lookup yields CDR1 SEHNR and CDR2 FQNEAQ (reference sequence). This CDR3 comprises 12 residues. V shed 1 base and J shed 7 bases, with 8 bases lying between them. DNA for the CDR3: TGTGCCAGCAGCTTAGGGTCGGGGGAGCAGTACTTC. Translating it yields CASSLGSGEQYF.

The rearrangement uses TRBV7-9 and TRBJ2-1; D remains unclear. Trimming took 4 bases from V and 0 from J, leaving 10 bases between them. Per germline, CDR1 SEHNR and CDR2 FQNEAQ (reference sequence). CDR3 length: 15 residues. In DNA, the CDR3 is TGTGCCAGCAGCTCGACCCGGAGCTCCTACAATGAGCAGTTCTTC. This gives the protein CASSSTRSSYNEQFF.

This chain connects TRBV20-1 to TRBJ2-1, with TRBD2 matching over 7 bases. This CDR3 spans 15 amino acids. V was clipped by 5 bases and J by 12 bases; unmatched bases: 19. The germline gives CDR1 DFQATT, CDR2 SNEGSKA (reference sequence). The DNA for the CDR3 is TGCAGTGCTTGCTCCGGGGAGGGACCTGATATGGTGCAGTTCTTC. Protein: CSACSGEGPDMVQFF.

A few counts support this clonotype. The genes are TRBV20-1 and TRBJ2-7, with D perhaps matching TRBD1 (5 bases). V was clipped by 4 bases and J by 4 bases, with 17 bases between them. Germline V gives CDR1 DFQATT, CDR2 SNEGSKA (reference sequence). This CDR3 spans 14 amino acids. In nucleotides, the CDR3 is TGCAGTGCTAATCTGGACACCAGCTCATACGAGCAGTACTTC. This translates into CSANLDTSSYEQYF.

J is TRBJ1-4 and V is TRBV25-1; weak D call: TRBD1 (5 bases). The germline V gene has CDR1 MGHDK and CDR2 SYGVNS. The V end was cut by 1 base, the J end by 0 bases, with 21 bases between. This CDR3 region has 20 residues. The DNA of the CDR3 is TGTGCCAGCAGTGAATTTCGGGATGGGACGGGATATTCAACTAATGAAAAACTGTTTTTT. It is translated as CASSEFRDGTGYSTNEKLFF.

The rearrangement joins TRBV20-1 to TRBJ2-5; D gene uncertain. The V and J ends lost 3 bases and 3 bases respectively, with 8 bases between them. This CDR3 is 12 amino acids long. Germline V lookup: CDR1 DFQATT, CDR2 SNEGSKA (reference sequence). The CDR3 protein is CSASDFEETQYF. The CDR3 DNA is TGCAGTGCTAGCGATTTCGAAGAGACCCAGTACTTC.

This chain links TRBV18 with TRBJ2-4, with D possibly matching TRBD2 (6 bases). Between the trimmed V and J ends, which lost 2 bases and 3 bases, there was a span of 14 bases. This CDR3 comprises 16 residues. The germline gives CDR1 KGHSH, CDR2 LQKENI. The CDR3 DNA reads as TGTGCCAGCTCACCAACCCGGGAGTCCGGCAAAAACATTCAGTACTTC. It is translated as CASSPTRESGKNIQYF. Full variable domain (outside the CDR3, taken from reference TRBV18 and TRBJ2-4): NAGVMQNPRHLVRRRGQEARLRCSPMKGHSHVYWYRQLPEEGLKFMVYLQKENIIDESGMPKERFSAEFPKEGPSILRIQQVVRGDSAAYFCASSPTRESGKNIQYFGAGTRLSVL.

The rearrangement links TRBV7-9 to TRBJ2-1; TRBD1 aligns across 9 bases. Looked up from germline, CDR1 is SEHNR and CDR2 is FQNEAQ (reference sequence). The V gene end was trimmed by 5 bases and the J gene end by 4 bases; junction bases not matched to a gene: 12. The CDR3 contains 17 residues. The DNA for the CDR3 is TGTGCCAGCAGCGCCAGAAACAGGGGGCTAATTTACAATGAGCAGTTCTTC. It translates to CASSARNRGLIYNEQFF.

The chain uses TRBV12-3 or TRBV12-4 and TRBJ1-2, with D tentatively TRBD1 (6 bases). Trimming left V 5 bases short and J 7 bases short, with 14 bases between. The CDR3 is 13 amino acids. As DNA, the CDR3 is TGTGCCAGCAGTCCGGCAGGGGATGCTGGCTACACCTTC. Amino acids: CASSPAGDAGYTF.